The T cell receptor (beta chain) described here comes from a study of blood T cell repertoires in COVID-19. On the study more broadly: What the recovered Cohort 3 donors had was two negative PCRs, clearance, or symptom resolution. There were acute and convalescent COVID-19 samples, and they came from the United States, Italy and Spain.

Participants came from about two dozen US areas, aged roughly 18 to 95 years. Data came from immunoSEQ multiplex PCR; TCRdb stores just in-frame clones and leaves some out. The profile covers around 360,000 clones, with around 87% appearing a single time and 1.5% to 2% taken by the ten largest. The sequenced sample was PBMCs or T cells enriched from blood (not recorded which). The receptor was isolated from a man in his forties in a cohort exposed to, infected with or recovered from COVID-19 (not recorded which).

DNA of the CDR3: TGTGCCAGTAACAGGGAGGGCGGGGAGCTGTTTTTT. Translating gives CASNREGGELFF. This sequence joins TRBV19 and TRBJ2-2, with D possibly matching TRBD2 (7 bases). CDR1 is LNHDA, CDR2 SQIVND, per germline (reference sequence). With 7 bases removed from V and 7 bases from J, the gap between germline ends came to 10 bases. This CDR3 is built from 12 residues.